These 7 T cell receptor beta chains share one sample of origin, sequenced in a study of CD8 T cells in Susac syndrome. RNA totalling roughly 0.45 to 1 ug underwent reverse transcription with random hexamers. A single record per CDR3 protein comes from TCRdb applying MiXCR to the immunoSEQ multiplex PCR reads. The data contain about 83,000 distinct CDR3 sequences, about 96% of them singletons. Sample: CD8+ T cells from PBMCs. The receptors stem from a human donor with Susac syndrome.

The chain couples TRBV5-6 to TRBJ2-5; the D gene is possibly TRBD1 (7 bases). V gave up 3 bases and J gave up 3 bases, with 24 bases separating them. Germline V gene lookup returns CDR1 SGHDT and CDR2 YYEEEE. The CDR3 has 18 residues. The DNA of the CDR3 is TGTGCCAGCAGCTCTAACTATGACCGACAGGGACTGGAAGAGACCCAGTACTTC. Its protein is CASSSNYDRQGLEETQYF.

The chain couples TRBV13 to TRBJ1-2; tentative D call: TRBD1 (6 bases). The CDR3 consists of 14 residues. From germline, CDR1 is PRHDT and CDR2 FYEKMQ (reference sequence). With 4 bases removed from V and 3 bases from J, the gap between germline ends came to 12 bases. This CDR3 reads CASSSRTGYYGYTF. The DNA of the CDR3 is TGTGCCAGCAGCTCAAGAACAGGGTACTATGGCTACACCTTC.

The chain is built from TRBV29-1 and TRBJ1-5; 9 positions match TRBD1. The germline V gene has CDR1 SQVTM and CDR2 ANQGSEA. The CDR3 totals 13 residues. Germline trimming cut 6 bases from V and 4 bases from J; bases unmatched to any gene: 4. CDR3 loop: CSVQGQGNQPQHF. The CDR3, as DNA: TGCAGCGTGCAGGGACAGGGAAATCAGCCCCAGCATTTT.

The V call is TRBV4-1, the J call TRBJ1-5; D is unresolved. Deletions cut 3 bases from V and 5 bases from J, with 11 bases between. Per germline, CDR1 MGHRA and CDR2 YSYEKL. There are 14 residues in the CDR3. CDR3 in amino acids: CASSHLEGYQPQHF. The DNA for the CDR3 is TGCGCCAGCAGCCACCTTGAGGGATATCAGCCCCAGCATTTT.

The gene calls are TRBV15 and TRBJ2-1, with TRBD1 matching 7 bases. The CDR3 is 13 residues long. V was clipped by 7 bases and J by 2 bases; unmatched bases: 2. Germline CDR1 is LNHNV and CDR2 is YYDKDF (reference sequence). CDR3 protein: CATTGTAYNEQFF. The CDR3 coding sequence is TGTGCCACCACGGGGACAGCCTACAATGAGCAGTTCTTC.

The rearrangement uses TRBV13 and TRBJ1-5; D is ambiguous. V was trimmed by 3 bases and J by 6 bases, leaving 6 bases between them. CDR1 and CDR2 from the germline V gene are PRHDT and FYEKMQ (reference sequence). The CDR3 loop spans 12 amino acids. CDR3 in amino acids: CASSFEGQPQHF. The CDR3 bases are TGTGCCAGCAGCTTTGAGGGTCAGCCCCAGCATTTT.

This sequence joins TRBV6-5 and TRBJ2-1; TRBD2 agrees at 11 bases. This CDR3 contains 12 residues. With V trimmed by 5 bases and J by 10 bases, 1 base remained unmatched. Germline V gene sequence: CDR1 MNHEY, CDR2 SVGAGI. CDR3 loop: CASSLAGGEQFF. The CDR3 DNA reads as TGTGCCAGCAGTCTAGCGGGGGGAGAGCAGTTCTTC.